The T cell receptor (beta chain) under discussion was sequenced for a study of CD8 T cells in Susac syndrome. RNA, at about 0.45 to 1 ug, was reverse transcribed with random hexamers. The authors amplified TCR beta CDR3 across 54 Vbeta and 13 Jbeta using immunoSEQ multiplex PCR. A single record per CDR3 protein comes from TCRdb applying MiXCR to the immunoSEQ multiplex PCR reads. The profile shows 150,000 to 200,000 distinct CDR3 sequences, around 90% of them singletons. The germline V gene has CDR1 KGHSH and CDR2 LQKENI. V trimming: 0 bases; J trimming: 1 base; junction bases outside the gene matches: 3. The CDR3 is 15 amino acids.

The sequencing input was CD4+ T cells from PBMCs. This receptor was obtained from a human donor in good health. This chain connects TRBV18 to TRBJ2-7; 7 bases are shared with TRBD2. This CDR3 is CASSPPDGRSYEQYF. The DNA for the CDR3 is TGTGCCAGCTCACCACCGGACGGGAGGTCCTACGAGCAGTACTTC.